In its sample, the clone carrying this T cell receptor beta chain was seen a few times. Its cognate antigen is unknown. The data are from a study of T cells in Graves' hyperthyroidism and ophthalmopathy. Overall study findings and caveats: Separating ophthalmopathy from stable hyperthyroidism was achieved by a 13 V-J model.

Amplification of TCR beta CDR3 regions was performed using RNA transcripts as template. TCR CDR3 regions were first amplified by RT-PCR with HTBI primers. Using its own MiXCR run on the multiplex PCR reads, TCRdb lists one record per CDR3 protein. The table has fewer than 750,000 distinct CDR3 sequences, approximately 15% seen once. CDR1 is MNHEY, CDR2 SVGEGT, per germline. CDR3 length: 14 residues. V was pared by 2 bases and J by 11 bases, with 11 bases of the junction left unmatched. This TCR derives from a woman aged 50 to 65 with Graves' ophthalmopathy. Sequencing used blood. The chain couples TRBV6-2 or TRBV6-3 to TRBJ1-1; 7 nucleotides agree with TRBD1. This chain's CDR3 is CASSYRGLEFRAFF. Here the CDR3 DNA reads TGTGCCAGCAGTTACAGGGGGCTGGAGTTTCGCGCTTTCTTT.